These T cell receptor beta chains were read from a single sample in a study of control samples from healthy donors and cancer patients. Using immunoSEQ multiplex PCR, the repertoire was profiled, and TCRdb retains in-frame clones only, with some absent. Of roughly 76,000 clones listed, over 90% are singletons. Sequences were obtained from blood. The source is a woman aged 18-29 years in good health. The CDR3 runs from the conserved cysteine through the conserved F or W. Fields, in order: CDR3 protein, CDR3 DNA, CDR3 length, D gene, clone size, V gene, J gene. The D gene is left open where the match is weak. Clone size is not always given. Where it is, it says once, few, many or a class for expanded clones.

CASSLRAGSGGNTGELFF,TGTGCCAGCAGCTTGCGGGCAGGTAGCGGGGGTAACACCGGGGAGCTGTTTTTT,18,TRBD2,NA,TRBV5-4,TRBJ2-2
CATSRDRALTGELFF,TGTGCCACCAGTAGGGACAGGGCTCTGACCGGGGAGCTGTTTTTT,15,TRBD1,NA,TRBV24-1,TRBJ2-2
CASSSEGARNQPQHF,TGCGCCAGCAGCTCGGAGGGGGCCCGCAATCAGCCCCAGCATTTT,15,TRBD1,NA,TRBV5-1,TRBJ1-5
CASSEQGGTKNIQYF,TGTGCCAGCTCAGAGCAGGGGGGAACTAAAAACATTCAGTACTTC,15,NA,NA,TRBV18,TRBJ2-4
CASSFTERGGPYNEQFF,TGTGCCAGCAGCTTCACCGAGCGGGGGGGCCCTTACAATGAGCAGTTCTTC,17,TRBD2,NA,TRBV7-2,TRBJ2-1
CASSLYGALKGTEAFF,TGTGCCAGCAGTTTATATGGGGCCCTTAAAGGCACTGAAGCTTTCTTT,16,NA,NA,TRBV27,TRBJ1-1
CASSPVTTALYEQYF,TGTGCCAGCTCACCAGTCACCACAGCTCTCTACGAGCAGTACTTC,15,NA,NA,TRBV18,TRBJ2-7
CASSLTGGLADTQYF,TGTGCCAGCAGCTTAACCGGGGGGTTAGCAGATACGCAGTATTTT,15,TRBD2,once,TRBV7-3,TRBJ2-3
CASSLWGLASDNEQFF,TGTGCCAGCAGCTTGTGGGGTCTAGCATCCGACAATGAGCAGTTCTTC,16,NA,NA,TRBV11-2,TRBJ2-1
CASSLPTGLAGEQFF,TGTGCCAGCAGCTTACCAACGGGACTAGCGGGTGAGCAGTTCTTC,15,TRBD2,NA,TRBV11-2,TRBJ2-1
CASSPTEGGWGYTF,TGTGCCAGCAGCCCGACTGAGGGGGGCTGGGGCTACACCTTC,14,NA,NA,TRBV7-9,TRBJ1-2
CASTADPQEKLFF,TGCGCCAGCACCGCGGACCCCCAGGAAAAACTGTTTTTT,13,NA,once,TRBV10-2,TRBJ1-4
CASSQDLNRAFF,TGTGCCAGCAGCCAAGATCTCAACCGAGCTTTCTTT,12,NA,NA,TRBV3-1/TRBV3-2,TRBJ1-1
CASRRYPTGPGELFF,TGTGCCAGCAGGCGATACCCCACAGGGCCCGGGGAGCTGTTTTTT,15,NA,NA,TRBV28,TRBJ2-2
CASSLAFLRTTTTDTQYF,TGTGCCAGCAGCTTGGCCTTTTTGCGTACGACCACCACAGATACGCAGTATTTT,18,NA,NA,TRBV5-5,TRBJ2-3
CASGRTGGGEQYF,TGTGCCAGCGGACGAACAGGGGGAGGAGAGCAGTACTTC,13,TRBD1,NA,TRBV9,TRBJ2-7
CASSSTGIGETQYF,TGTGCCAGCAGTTCAACAGGGATTGGAGAGACCCAGTACTTC,14,NA,NA,TRBV9,TRBJ2-5
CASSSGDRPYNEQFF,TGTGCCAGCAGTTCAGGGGACAGACCCTACAATGAGCAGTTCTTC,15,TRBD1,NA,TRBV28,TRBJ2-1
CASRPRDRLNQPQHF,TGCGCCAGCAGGCCCCGGGACAGGCTAAATCAGCCCCAGCATTTT,15,TRBD1,NA,TRBV10-2,TRBJ1-5
CASSFRGRVSEKLFF,TGTGCCAGCAGTTTTAGGGGGCGCGTTTCTGAAAAACTGTTTTTT,15,TRBD1,NA,TRBV28,TRBJ1-4
CASSRTIGSTQETQYF,TGTGCCAGCAGCCGTACGATCGGATCAACACAAGAGACCCAGTACTTC,16,NA,NA,TRBV7-6,TRBJ2-5
CASSYSKTVNTEAFF,TGTGCCAGCAGTTACTCGAAGACTGTGAACACTGAAGCTTTCTTT,15,NA,NA,TRBV6-2/TRBV6-3,TRBJ1-1
CSVLFGGHPYEQYF,TGCAGCGTATTATTTGGGGGGCACCCCTACGAGCAGTACTTC,14,NA,NA,TRBV29-1,TRBJ2-7
CASSRTVRNEKLFF,TGTGCCAGCAGTCGGACAGTGCGAAATGAAAAACTGTTTTTT,14,NA,NA,TRBV28,TRBJ1-4
CASSPRVGGRETQYF,TGTGCCAGCAGCCCCCGGGTCGGGGGGCGGGAGACCCAGTACTTC,15,NA,NA,TRBV7-8,TRBJ2-5
CASGIWTGNYEQYF,TGTGCCAGCGGGATTTGGACTGGAAACTACGAGCAGTACTTC,14,NA,NA,TRBV28,TRBJ2-7
CASSRLAGSYEQYF,TGTGCCAGCAGTCGACTAGCGGGATCCTACGAGCAGTACTTC,14,TRBD2,few,TRBV6-2/TRBV6-3,TRBJ2-7